This record covers a single TCR beta chain. This entry belongs to a study of blood T cell repertoires in COVID-19. Whole-study context: The samples span acute and convalescent COVID-19 from the United States, Italy and Spain. The analysed material was cDNA or gDNA that came from T cells, B-cell-depleted T cells, or PBMCs.

Original handling: Estimation of nucleated cell counts was performed using reference gene primer amplification. Assay: immunoSEQ multiplex PCR; the TCRdb copy retains only in-frame clones and omits some. The DNA gave D and trimming, while V, J and clone size come from that table. The sample has 45,000 to 50,000 clones, approximately 80% seen once. The CDR3 is made up of 13 amino acids. V dropped 0 bases and J dropped 7 bases, with 7 bases sitting between them. Germline-derived CDR1 and CDR2 are SGHNT and YYREEE (reference sequence). The chain has TRBV5-4 and TRBJ2-2; D not resolved. The sample taken for sequencing was peripheral blood. This clonotype originated in a man aged 70-80 years with acute or convalescent COVID-19. DNA of the CDR3: TGTGCCAGCAGCTTGGCCCGACTCGGGGAGCTGTTTTTT. Translation gives CASSLARLGELFF.